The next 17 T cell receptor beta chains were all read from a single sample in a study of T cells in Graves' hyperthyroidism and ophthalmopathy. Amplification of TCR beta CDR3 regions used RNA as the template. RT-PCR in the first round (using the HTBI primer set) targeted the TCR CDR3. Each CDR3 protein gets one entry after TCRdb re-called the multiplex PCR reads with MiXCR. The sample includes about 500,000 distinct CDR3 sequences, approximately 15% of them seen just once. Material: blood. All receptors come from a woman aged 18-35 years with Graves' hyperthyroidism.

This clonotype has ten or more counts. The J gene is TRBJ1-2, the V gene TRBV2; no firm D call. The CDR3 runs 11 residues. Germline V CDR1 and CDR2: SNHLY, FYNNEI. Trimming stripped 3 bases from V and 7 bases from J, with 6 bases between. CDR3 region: CASSERSGYTF. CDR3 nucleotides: TGTGCCAGCAGTGAGAGGAGTGGCTACACCTTC. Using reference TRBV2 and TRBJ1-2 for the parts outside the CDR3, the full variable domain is EPEVTQTPSHQVTQMGQEVILRCVPISNHLYFYWYRQILGQKVEFLVSFYNNEISEKSEIFDDQFSVERPDGSNFTLKIRSTKLEDSAMYFCASSERSGYTFGSGTRLTVV.

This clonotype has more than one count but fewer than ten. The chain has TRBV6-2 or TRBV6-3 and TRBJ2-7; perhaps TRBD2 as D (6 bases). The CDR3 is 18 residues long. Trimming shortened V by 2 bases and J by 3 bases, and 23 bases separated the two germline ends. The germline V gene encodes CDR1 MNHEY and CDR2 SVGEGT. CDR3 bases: TGTGCCAGCAGTTACGATCGGGACTTATTTTTCCTGGACTACGAGCAGTACTTC. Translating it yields CASSYDRDLFFLDYEQYF.

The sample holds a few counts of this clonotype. The CDR3 sequence is CASSLAYRADTIYF. The CDR3 bases are TGTGCCAGCAGCTTAGCGTACAGGGCCGACACCATATATTTT. The genes are TRBV7-2 and TRBJ1-3; perhaps TRBD1 as D (6 bases). This CDR3 spans 14 amino acids. From germline, CDR1 is SGHTA and CDR2 FQGNSA. V lost 0 bases and J 8 bases, leaving 11 bases between the germline ends. The entire variable domain, with the rest obtained from reference TRBV7-2 and TRBJ1-3, is as follows: GAGVSQSPSNKVTEKGKDVELRCDPISGHTALYWYRQSLGQGLEFLIYFQGNSAPDKSGLPSDRFSAERTGGSVSTLTIQRTQQEDSAVYLCASSLAYRADTIYFGEGSWLTVV.

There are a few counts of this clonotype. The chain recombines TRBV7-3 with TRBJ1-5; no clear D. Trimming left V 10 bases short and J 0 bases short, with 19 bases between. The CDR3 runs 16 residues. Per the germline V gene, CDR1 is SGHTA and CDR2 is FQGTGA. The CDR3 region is CANNGPRMYSNQPQHF. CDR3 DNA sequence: TGTGCCAACAACGGACCGAGGATGTATAGCAATCAGCCCCAGCATTTT.

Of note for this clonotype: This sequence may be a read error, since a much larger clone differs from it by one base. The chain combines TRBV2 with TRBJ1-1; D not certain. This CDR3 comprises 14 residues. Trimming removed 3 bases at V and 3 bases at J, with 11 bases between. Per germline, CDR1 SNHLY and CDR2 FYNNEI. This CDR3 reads CASSDERSYTEAFF. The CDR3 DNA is TGTGCCAGCAGTGATGAGCGGAGCTACACTGAAGCTTTCTTT.

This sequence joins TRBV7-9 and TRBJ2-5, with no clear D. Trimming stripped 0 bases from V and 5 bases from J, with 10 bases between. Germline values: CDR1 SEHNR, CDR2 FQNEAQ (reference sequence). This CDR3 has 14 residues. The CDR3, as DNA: TGTGCCAGCAGCTTAGCCCCAGGAGTGGAGACCCAGTACTTC. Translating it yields CASSLAPGVETQYF.

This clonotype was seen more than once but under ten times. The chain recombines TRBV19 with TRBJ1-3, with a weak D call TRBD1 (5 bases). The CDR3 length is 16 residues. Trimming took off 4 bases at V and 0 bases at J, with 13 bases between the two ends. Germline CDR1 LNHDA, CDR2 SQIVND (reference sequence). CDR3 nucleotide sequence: TGTGCCAGTAGTAGCTCGGGGGGGACCTCTGGAAACACCATATATTTT. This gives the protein CASSSSGGTSGNTIYF. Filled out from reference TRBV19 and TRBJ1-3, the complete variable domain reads DGGITQSPKYLFRKEGQNVTLSCEQNLNHDAMYWYRQDPGQGLRLIYYSQIVNDFQKGDIAEGYSVSREKKESFPLTVTSAQKNPTAFYLCASSSSGGTSGNTIYFGEGSWLTVV.

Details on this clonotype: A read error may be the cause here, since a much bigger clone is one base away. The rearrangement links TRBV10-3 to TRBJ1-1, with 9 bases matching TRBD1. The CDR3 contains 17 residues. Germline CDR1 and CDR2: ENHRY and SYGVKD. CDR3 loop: CAISEVRRTGEDTEASF. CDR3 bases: TGTGCCATCAGTGAGGTAAGGCGGACAGGGGAGGACACTGAAGCTTCCTTT.

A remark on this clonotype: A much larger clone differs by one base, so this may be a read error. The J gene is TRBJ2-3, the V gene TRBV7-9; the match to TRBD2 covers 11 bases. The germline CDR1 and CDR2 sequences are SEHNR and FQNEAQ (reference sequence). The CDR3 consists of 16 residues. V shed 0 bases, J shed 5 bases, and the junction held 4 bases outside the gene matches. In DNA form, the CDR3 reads TGTGCCAGCAGCTTAGCTAGCGGGGGGGCCAAAGATACGCAGTATTTT. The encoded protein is CASSLASGGAKDTQYF. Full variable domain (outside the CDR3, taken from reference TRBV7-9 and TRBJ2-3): DTGVSQNPRHKITKRGQNVTFRCDPISEHNRLYWYRQTLGQGPEFLTYFQNEAQLEKSRLLSDRFSAERPKGSFSTLEIQRTEQGDSAMYLCASSLASGGAKDTQYFGPGTRLTVL.

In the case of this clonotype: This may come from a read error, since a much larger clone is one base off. The CDR3 bases are TGCAGTACTACTCAGGGGGCCAGCAATCAGCCCCAGCATTTT. Amino acids: CSTTQGASNQPQHF. The chain has TRBV20-1 and TRBJ1-5; 8 positions match TRBD1. The CDR3 has 14 amino acids. CDR1 and CDR2 from the germline V gene are DFQATT and SNEGSKA (reference sequence). J gave up 1 base and V 8 bases, and 7 bases lay outside the gene matches.

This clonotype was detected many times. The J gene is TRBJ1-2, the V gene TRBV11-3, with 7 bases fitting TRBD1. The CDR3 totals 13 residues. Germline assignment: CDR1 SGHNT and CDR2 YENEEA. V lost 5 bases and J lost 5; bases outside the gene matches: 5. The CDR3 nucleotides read TGTGCCAGCAGCAAAGGGACAGCTTATGGCTACACCTTC. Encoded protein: CASSKGTAYGYTF.

CDR3: CASSPRIAVLRVETQYF. The CDR3 DNA sequence: TGTGCCAGTAGTCCCCGGATAGCGGTCCTTCGAGTGGAGACCCAGTACTTC. The rearrangement links TRBV19 to TRBJ2-5; tentative D call: TRBD2 (6 bases). This CDR3 has 17 amino acids. The germline gives CDR1 LNHDA, CDR2 SQIVND (reference sequence). V dropped 5 bases and J dropped 5 bases, with 24 bases sitting between them.

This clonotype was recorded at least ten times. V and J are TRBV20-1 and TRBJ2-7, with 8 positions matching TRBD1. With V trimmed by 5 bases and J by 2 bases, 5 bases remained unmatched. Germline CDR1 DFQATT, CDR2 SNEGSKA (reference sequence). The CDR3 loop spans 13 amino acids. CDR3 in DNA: TGCAGTGCTTCCGGGACAGGAGCCTACGAGCAGTACTTC. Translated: CSASGTGAYEQYF.

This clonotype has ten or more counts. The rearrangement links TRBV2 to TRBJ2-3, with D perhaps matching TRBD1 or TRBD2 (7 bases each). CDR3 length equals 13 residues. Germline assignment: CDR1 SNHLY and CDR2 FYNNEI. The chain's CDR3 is CAAGQTFTDTQYF. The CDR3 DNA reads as TGTGCAGCGGGACAGACGTTCACAGATACGCAGTATTTT.

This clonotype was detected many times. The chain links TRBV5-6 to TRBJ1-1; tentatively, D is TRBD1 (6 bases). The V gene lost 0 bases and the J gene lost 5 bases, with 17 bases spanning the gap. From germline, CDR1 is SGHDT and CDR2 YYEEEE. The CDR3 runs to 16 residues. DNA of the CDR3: TGTGCCAGCAGCTTGGCAGGGTGGGGGGCGCGGACTGAAGCTTTCTTT. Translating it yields CASSLAGWGARTEAFF.

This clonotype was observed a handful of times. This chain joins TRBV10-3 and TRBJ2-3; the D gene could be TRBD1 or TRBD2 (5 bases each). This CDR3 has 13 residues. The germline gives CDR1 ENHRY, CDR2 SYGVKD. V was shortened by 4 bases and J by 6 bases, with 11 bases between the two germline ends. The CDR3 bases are TGTGCCATCAGTGCGGGACCTCTGGATACGCAGTATTTT. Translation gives CAISAGPLDTQYF.

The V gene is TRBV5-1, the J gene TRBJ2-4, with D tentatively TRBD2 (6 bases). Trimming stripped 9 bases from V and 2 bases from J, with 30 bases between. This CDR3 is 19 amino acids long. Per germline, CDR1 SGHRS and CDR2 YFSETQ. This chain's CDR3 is CANTRQWSGVMVSKNIQYF. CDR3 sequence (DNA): TGCGCCAATACCCGGCAGTGGTCGGGAGTAATGGTGTCCAAAAACATTCAGTACTTC.